A single sample gave rise to the 28 T cell receptor beta chains below, sequenced in a study of T cells expressing NK-cell markers (dated by TCRdb to the early 2020s). The library relied on 5' RACE. Sequencing used an Illumina HiSeq 2000. The reads, reprocessed by TCRdb, yield one row per CDR3 protein sequence and no DNA. The record for this sample contains hundreds of thousands of distinct CDR3 sequences. The ten largest clones add up to approximately 3.5% of the sample. Sequenced sample: blood T cells: a sorted CD56 or NKG2C T cell subset, CD4+ or CD8+ T cells, or bulk PBMC T cells (not recorded which). These receptors all come from a man aged 18 to 29 in good health. Donor details come from another sample of the same person, matched by shared clones.

The chain joins TRBV24-1 to TRBJ2-1. The CDR3 spans 14 residues. Per germline, CDR1 KGHDR and CDR2 SFDVKD. The CDR3 here is CATSDSTVTEGQFF.

The rearrangement joins TRBV5-1 to TRBJ2-1; lacking DNA, the TRBD1 call made by TCRdb goes unchecked. This CDR3 contains 17 residues. CDR1 SGHRS and CDR2 YFSETQ come from the germline V gene. The CDR3 sequence: CASSPGVSGGSYNEQFF.

The gene calls are TRBV6-1 and TRBJ2-1; the TRBD2 assignment by TCRdb is unverifiable without DNA. The CDR3 sequence is 15 residues long. Germline-derived CDR1 and CDR2 are MNHNS and SASEGT. The CDR3 reads CASSGDYPRVNEQFF.

The chain is built from TRBV12-3 or TRBV12-4 and TRBJ2-2; TCRdb indicates TRBD2, and absent DNA this call remains unverified. The CDR3 length is 16 residues. CDR3: CASRGASGSITGELFF.

The CDR3 here is CSARLSTGTSGRREQFF. The rearrangement links TRBV20-1 to TRBJ2-1; the TCRdb call, TRBD2, lacks DNA for checking. The CDR3 sequence is 17 residues long. The germline gives CDR1 DFQATT, CDR2 SNEGSKA (reference sequence).

The CDR3 loop reads CSVQPLGEKLFF. The rearrangement links TRBV29-1 to TRBJ1-4. Germline V gene data show CDR1 as SQVTM and CDR2 as ANQGSEA. The CDR3 totals 12 residues.

The chain joins TRBV7-2 to TRBJ2-5; the D call from TCRdb, TRBD1, cannot be confirmed without DNA. CDR3 length: 15 residues. Germline CDR1 is SGHTA and CDR2 is FQGNSA. The chain's CDR3 is CASSMQGARLETQYF.

The genes are TRBV12-3 or TRBV12-4 and TRBJ1-2; the TCRdb call, TRBD1, lacks DNA for checking. The CDR3 loop spans 15 amino acids. CDR3 residues: CASSLRPGQLYGYTF.

This chain joins TRBV19 and TRBJ2-2. There are 14 residues in the CDR3. Germline CDR1 reads LNHDA; CDR2 reads SQIVND (reference sequence). The CDR3 region is CASSLGSLTGELFF.

The gene calls are TRBV7-6 and TRBJ2-1; absent DNA, TCRdb's TRBD1 call cannot be checked. This CDR3 comprises 16 residues. Germline V lookup: CDR1 SGHVS, CDR2 FNYEAQ. The CDR3 protein is CASSLDVQGALSEQFF.

CDR3 residues: CASSPSELSTDTQYF. The chain employs TRBV18 and TRBJ2-3. This CDR3 is 15 amino acids long. Germline V gene lookup returns CDR1 KGHSH and CDR2 LQKENI.

The genes are TRBV6-5 and TRBJ2-7. CDR1 and CDR2 (germline): MNHEY, SVGAGI. This CDR3 has 16 amino acids. The CDR3 protein is CASSYSSGIPTYEQYF.

The rearrangement joins TRBV7-6 to TRBJ2-3; TCRdb selects TRBD1, and the lack of DNA leaves this call unchecked. The germline V gene encodes CDR1 SGHVS and CDR2 FNYEAQ. CDR3 length equals 17 residues. CDR3 in amino acids: CASSLGTGGISTDTQYF.

The chain uses TRBV7-2 and TRBJ2-5; TCRdb reports TRBD2, a call that lacks DNA to check it against. The CDR3 totals 13 residues. Germline assignment: CDR1 SGHTA and CDR2 FQGNSA. The CDR3 region is CASSSWEKETQYF. Full variable domain (remainder filled in from reference TRBV7-2 and TRBJ2-5): GAGVSQSPSNKVTEKGKDVELRCDPISGHTALYWYRQSLGQGLEFLIYFQGNSAPDKSGLPSDRFSAERTGGSVSTLTIQRTQQEDSAVYLCASSSWEKETQYFGPGTRLLVL.

V gene TRBV9 combines with J gene TRBJ2-1. The CDR3 is 14 residues long. The germline V gene encodes CDR1 SGDLS and CDR2 YYNGEE. CDR3 amino acids: CASSVPRDGSEQFF.

The chain uses TRBV4-3 and TRBJ2-7; the D gene TCRdb calls, TRBD2, cannot be checked with no DNA. Germline CDR1 and CDR2: LGHNA and YSLEER. This CDR3 contains 15 residues. CDR3 in amino acids: CASSQDRWLADSQYF.

The CDR3 here is CASRFVVGGDEQYF. This chain links TRBV6-1 with TRBJ2-7; there is no DNA to check the TCRdb D call of TRBD2. The germline V gene encodes CDR1 MNHNS and CDR2 SASEGT. The CDR3 has 14 residues.

The rearrangement uses TRBV7-9 and TRBJ2-5. The CDR3 covers 15 residues. Germline V gene lookup returns CDR1 SEHNR and CDR2 FQNEAQ (reference sequence). The CDR3 region is CASSPRGGSQETQYF.

The CDR3 is CASSRPGTWGNEQFF. This rearrangement joins TRBV27 to TRBJ2-1; TCRdb gives TRBD2 as the D gene, but with no DNA this cannot be confirmed. Germline lookup yields CDR1 MNHEY and CDR2 SMNVEV (reference sequence). The CDR3 is 15 residues long.

V and J are TRBV6-5 and TRBJ2-5. The CDR3 has 14 residues. Germline assignment: CDR1 MNHEY and CDR2 SVGAGI. CDR3: CASSLGWGEETQYF.

The chain links TRBV11-2 to TRBJ2-7; absent DNA, TCRdb's TRBD2 call cannot be checked. CDR1 and CDR2 from the germline V gene are SGHAT and FQNNGV. This CDR3 spans 12 amino acids. The CDR3 spells CASSLVLGEQYF.

The chain recombines TRBV4-2 with TRBJ2-2; the TCRdb D gene call, TRBD2, has no DNA to confirm it. CDR3 size: 19 residues. Looked up from germline, CDR1 is LGHNA and CDR2 is YNFKEQ. The CDR3 protein is CASSSSHPGLAGGSGELFF.

The J gene is TRBJ2-1, the V gene TRBV24-1; no DNA is available, so the TRBD1 call from TCRdb remains unchecked. This CDR3 region has 14 residues. Germline CDR1 and CDR2: KGHDR and SFDVKD. The CDR3 sequence is CATSDPSRVAEQFF.

This chain joins TRBV7-9 and TRBJ1-6; TCRdb indicates TRBD1, and absent DNA this call remains unverified. CDR1 is SEHNR, CDR2 FQNEAQ, per germline (reference sequence). There are 13 residues in the CDR3. The CDR3: CASSLSGGSPLHF.

The CDR3 sequence: CSVVSASTDTQYF. The chain is built from TRBV29-1 and TRBJ2-3. This CDR3 is built from 13 residues. CDR1 is SQVTM and CDR2 is ANQGSEA in the germline V gene.

This chain uses TRBV11-2 with TRBJ2-3; checking the TCRdb D call of TRBD1 is not possible without DNA. CDR1 is SGHAT and CDR2 is FQNNGV in the germline V gene. This CDR3 contains 17 residues. CDR3 in amino acids: CASSLELGRASTDTQYF.

The rearrangement joins TRBV6-6 to TRBJ2-1; the TCRdb D gene call, TRBD1, has no DNA to confirm it. In germline, CDR1 is MNHNY, CDR2 SVGAGI (reference sequence). CDR3 size: 13 residues. The CDR3 loop reads CASRPRGINEQFF.

This chain joins TRBV20-1 and TRBJ2-5; TCRdb reports TRBD2, a call that lacks DNA to check it against. The V gene's germline CDR1 is DFQATT and CDR2 SNEGSKA (reference sequence). This CDR3 contains 16 residues. The chain's CDR3 is CSAQVLSGRDQETQYF.